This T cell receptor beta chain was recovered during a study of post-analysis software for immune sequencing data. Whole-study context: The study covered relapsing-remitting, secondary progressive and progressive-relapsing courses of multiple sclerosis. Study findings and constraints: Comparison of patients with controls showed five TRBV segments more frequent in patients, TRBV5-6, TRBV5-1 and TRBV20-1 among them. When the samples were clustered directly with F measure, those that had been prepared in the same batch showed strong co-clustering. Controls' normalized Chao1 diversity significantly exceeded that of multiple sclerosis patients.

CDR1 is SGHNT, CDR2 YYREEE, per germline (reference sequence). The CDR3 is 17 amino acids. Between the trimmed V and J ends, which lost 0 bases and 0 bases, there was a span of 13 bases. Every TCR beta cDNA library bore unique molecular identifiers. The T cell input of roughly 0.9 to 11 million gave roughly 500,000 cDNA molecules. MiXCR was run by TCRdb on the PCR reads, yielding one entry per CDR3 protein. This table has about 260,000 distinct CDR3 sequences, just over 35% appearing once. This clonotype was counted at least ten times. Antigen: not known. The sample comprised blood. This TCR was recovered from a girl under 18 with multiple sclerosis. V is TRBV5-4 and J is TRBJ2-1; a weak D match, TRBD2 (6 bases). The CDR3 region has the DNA TGTGCCAGCAGCTTGGTTCCCGGGGGAAGCTCCTACAATGAGCAGTTCTTC. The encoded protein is CASSLVPGGSSYNEQFF.